A selection of T cell receptor beta chains follows, all from one sample in a study of shared clonotypes between healthy human individuals. Measured with immunoSEQ multiplex PCR; TCRdb has only the in-frame clones, and not every one. The repertoire holds approximately 340,000 clones, with around 72% as singletons. Material for sequencing was memory CD4+ T cells sorted from blood. The receptors shown here come from a man in his thirties or forties in good health. Each CDR3 is given with its conserved first and last residue. The order of the fields is CDR3 protein, CDR3 DNA, D gene, clone size, V gene, J gene. A D gene is named only where the DNA matches it firmly. Clone sizes are given selectively: once, few, many, or a class where the clone is expanded.

CDR3 protein: CASSHRGTTYNEQFF
CDR3 DNA: TGTGCCAGCAGCCACAGAGGTACAACCTACAATGAGCAGTTCTTC
D gene: NA
clone size: NA
V gene: TRBV6-5
J gene: TRBJ2-1

CDR3 protein: CASSPVAGGMAQYF
CDR3 DNA: TGTGCCAGCAGCCCCGTAGCCGGGGGGATGGCGCAGTATTTT
D gene: TRBD2
clone size: NA
V gene: TRBV7-6
J gene: TRBJ2-3

CDR3 protein: CASSSSSYEQYF
CDR3 DNA: TGTGCCAGTAGTTCAAGCTCCTACGAGCAGTACTTC
D gene: NA
clone size: NA
V gene: TRBV19
J gene: TRBJ2-7

CDR3 protein: CASRIRGDAEAFF
CDR3 DNA: TGTGCCAGCAGGATCCGGGGAGACGCTGAAGCTTTCTTT
D gene: NA
clone size: NA
V gene: TRBV5-5
J gene: TRBJ1-1

CDR3 protein: CASSPRLAGVYEQYF
CDR3 DNA: TGTGCCAGCAGCCCGCGACTAGCGGGAGTATACGAGCAGTACTTC
D gene: TRBD2
clone size: NA
V gene: TRBV27
J gene: TRBJ2-7

CDR3 protein: CASRADIAKNIQYF
CDR3 DNA: TGTGCCAGCAGGGCAGACATAGCCAAAAACATTCAGTACTTC
D gene: NA
clone size: many
V gene: TRBV2
J gene: TRBJ2-4

CDR3 protein: CATQGEFTDTQYF
CDR3 DNA: TGTGCCACACAGGGGGAGTTCACAGATACGCAGTATTTT
D gene: TRBD1
clone size: NA
V gene: TRBV2
J gene: TRBJ2-3

CDR3 protein: CASSRGNSYEQYF
CDR3 DNA: TGTGCCAGCAGCAGGGGGAACTCCTACGAGCAGTACTTC
D gene: TRBD1
clone size: NA
V gene: TRBV6-6
J gene: TRBJ2-7

CDR3 protein: CASSSPGVWQPQHF
CDR3 DNA: TGTGCCAGCAGTTCACCAGGGGTTTGGCAGCCCCAGCATTTT
D gene: NA
clone size: NA
V gene: TRBV28
J gene: TRBJ1-5

CDR3 protein: CASSRGQDRDYEQYF
CDR3 DNA: TGTGCCAGCAGCCGGGGGCAGGACAGAGACTACGAGCAGTACTTC
D gene: NA
clone size: NA
V gene: TRBV5-4
J gene: TRBJ2-7

CDR3 protein: CASSLFGAGGYTF
CDR3 DNA: TGTGCCAGCAGTTTATTTGGGGCCGGGGGCTACACCTTC
D gene: NA
clone size: NA
V gene: TRBV28
J gene: TRBJ1-2